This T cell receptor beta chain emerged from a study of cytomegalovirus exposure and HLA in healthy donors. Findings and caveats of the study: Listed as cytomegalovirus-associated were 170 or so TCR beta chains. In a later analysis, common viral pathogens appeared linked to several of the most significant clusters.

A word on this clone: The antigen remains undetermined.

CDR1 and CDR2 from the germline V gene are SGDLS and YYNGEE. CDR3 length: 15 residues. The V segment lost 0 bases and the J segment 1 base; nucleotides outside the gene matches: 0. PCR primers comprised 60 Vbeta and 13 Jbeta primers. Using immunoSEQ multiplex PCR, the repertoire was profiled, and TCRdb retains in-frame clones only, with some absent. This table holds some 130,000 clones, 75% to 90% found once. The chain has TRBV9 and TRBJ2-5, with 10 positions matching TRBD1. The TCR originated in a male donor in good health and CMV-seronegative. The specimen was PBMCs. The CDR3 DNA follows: TGTGCCAGCAGCGTAGGGACAGGGGGCCAAGAGACCCAGTACTTC. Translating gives CASSVGTGGQETQYF.